This T cell receptor (beta chain) came from a study of blood T cell repertoires in COVID-19. Study processing details: It was from reference gene primer amplification that nucleated cell counts were estimated. The assay was immunoSEQ multiplex PCR, and TCRdb's table has in-frame clones only and misses some. V and J calls and clone size are as listed in that table; D and trimming were resolved from the DNA. The data hold over 80,000 clones, with about 89% observed a single time. This CDR3 contains 15 residues. V dropped 7 bases and J dropped 5; count of bases not matched to a gene: 13. Germline loops: CDR1 SQVTM, CDR2 ANQGSEA.

The chain has TRBV29-1 and TRBJ2-2, with 7 bases lining up with TRBD1. The material sequenced was peripheral blood. The receptor comes from a human donor in a cohort sampled during active COVID-19. Written as DNA, the CDR3 is TGCAGCGCCAAAATGACAGGGTTTTTGACCGGGGAGCTGTTTTTT. Encoded protein: CSAKMTGFLTGELFF.